The text below deals with one T cell receptor (beta chain). These data originate in a study of blood T cell repertoires in COVID-19. The CDR3 length is 14 residues. In germline, CDR1 is MNHNY, CDR2 SVGAGI (reference sequence). V was shortened by 4 bases and J by 2 bases, with 11 bases between the two germline ends. Generated by immunoSEQ multiplex PCR, the TCRdb table keeps only in-frame clones and is missing some. Found here are 140,000 to 150,000 clones, approximately 91% of them singletons; the top ten hold 2.3%. This receptor was identified in a human donor in a cohort sampled during active COVID-19. Sequencing was carried out using peripheral blood. The rearrangement uses TRBV6-6 and TRBJ1-1, with D uncertain. Here the CDR3 DNA reads TGTGCCAGCAGTTCCTTGGGAGGTAACACTGAAGCTTTCTTT. It yields the protein CASSSLGGNTEAFF.